This T cell receptor beta chain was identified in a study of T cell changes during pregnancy in multiple sclerosis. The V gene end was trimmed by 5 bases and the J gene end by 6 bases; junction bases not matched to a gene: 12. CDR1 and CDR2 from the germline V gene are PRHDT and FYEKMQ (reference sequence). This CDR3 spans 15 amino acids. Some clones are missing from TCRdb's copy, which holds only in-frame ones; the method was immunoSEQ multiplex PCR. Altogether more than 25,000 clones are present, 75% to 90% being singletons, with the ten largest covering approximately 6.6%. The sequenced sample was CD8+ T cells from peripheral blood mononuclear cells, obtained after pregnancy. This receptor was identified in a female donor with multiple sclerosis, enrolled in a pregnancy study. The chain employs TRBV13 and TRBJ2-7; TRBD2 agrees at 8 bases. The CDR3 loop is CASSPRGGAIGEQYF. The DNA for the CDR3 is TGTGCCAGCAGCCCACGGGGGGGGGCAATCGGCGAGCAGTACTTC.